This TCR beta chain appears in the sequencing data of a study of beta chain features in type 1 diabetes. Study as a whole: Under 140,000,000 sorted cells were examined across all samples. Overall study results and limits: In type 1 diabetes patients, VDJ junctions had fewer insertions; deletions at these junctions were more frequent.

As concerns this clone: Its antigen is not identified.

All of the isolated RNA was reverse transcribed, so expressed TCRB transcripts were sequenced. Sequencing used immunoSEQ multiplex PCR; TCRdb keeps in-frame clones, though not all of them. In the table there are roughly 370,000 clones, approximately 15% of which are singletons. Sequenced material: naive CD4+ T cells from blood. The sequence was collected from a man younger than 40 in good health.

The CDR3 nucleotides read TGTGCCTGGGGACTAGGACCCTACAATGAGCAGTTCTTC. Protein product: CAWGLGPYNEQFF. The gene calls are TRBV30 and TRBJ2-1, with 7 bases lining up with TRBD2. The CDR3 length is 13 residues. V shed 5 bases and J 2 bases; nucleotides not matched to a gene: 3. Germline CDR1 and CDR2: GTSNPN and SVGIG (reference sequence).